There are many counts of the clone carrying this T cell receptor (beta chain). Its cognate antigen is unknown. TCRdb passed the 5' RACE reads through MiXCR, listing each CDR3 protein once. The sample has about 15,000 distinct CDR3 sequences, 5% to 6.5% seen once. This sample was taken from a study of spatial heterogeneity in lung cancer. Study-wide background: The donor group consisted of roughly 70 patients who had untreated, early-stage non-small cell lung cancer. Regarding the study as a whole: Blood carried ubiquitous expanded tumor TCRs more at resection than follow-up.

V was shortened by 1 base and J by 2 bases, with 8 bases between the two germline ends. CDR1 is SGHAT and CDR2 is FQNNGV in the germline V gene. The CDR3 loop spans 14 amino acids. The time point was: blood at routine non-recurrence follow-up after resection. Sequencing of whole RNA from tumor, nontumor lung or frozen PBMC involved no sorting. J is TRBJ1-2 and V is TRBV11-2, with D possibly being TRBD1 (5 bases). The starting material was PBMCs, obtained at follow-up. The receptor was derived from a male donor with early-stage non-small cell lung cancer. The CDR3 DNA is TGTGCCAGCAGCTTAGTCGCAGGGAACTATGGCTACACCTTC. Its protein is CASSLVAGNYGYTF.